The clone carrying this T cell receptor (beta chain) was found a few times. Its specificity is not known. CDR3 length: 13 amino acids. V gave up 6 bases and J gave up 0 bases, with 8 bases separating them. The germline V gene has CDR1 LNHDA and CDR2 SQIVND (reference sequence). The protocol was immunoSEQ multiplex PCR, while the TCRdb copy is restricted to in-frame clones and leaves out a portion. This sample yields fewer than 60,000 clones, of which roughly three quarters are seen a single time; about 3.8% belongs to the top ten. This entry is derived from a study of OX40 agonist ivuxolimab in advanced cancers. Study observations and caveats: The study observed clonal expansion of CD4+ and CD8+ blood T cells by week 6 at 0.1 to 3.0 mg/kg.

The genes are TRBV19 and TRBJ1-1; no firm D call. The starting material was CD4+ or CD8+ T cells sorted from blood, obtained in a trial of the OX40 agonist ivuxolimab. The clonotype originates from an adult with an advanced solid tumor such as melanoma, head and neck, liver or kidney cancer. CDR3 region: CASSSQMNTEAFF. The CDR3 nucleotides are TGTGCCAGTAGCTCACAGATGAACACTGAAGCTTTCTTT.